This note documents a single T cell receptor beta chain sequence. Trimming at V came to 1 base and at J to 4 bases, leaving 1 base not matched to a gene. Germline assignment: CDR1 SGHVS and CDR2 FQNEAQ. This CDR3 spans 14 amino acids. The treatment here: oral pan-JAK inhibitor, 5-10 mg twice daily. Peripheral blood and lesional scalp punch biopsies were taken from alopecia areata patients. The sample comes from a study of CD8+ T cells in alopecia areata. Extracted from the samples, RNA was reverse transcribed into cDNA to serve as the sequencing template. Data came from immunoSEQ multiplex PCR; TCRdb stores just in-frame clones and leaves some out. The sample shows roughly 4,300 clones, around 57% of them seen only once.

This TCR derives from a human donor with alopecia areata. Sequenced here: skin, sampled at week 4, from a patient treated with tofacitinib. The chain has TRBV7-8 and TRBJ2-7; 10 bases align to TRBD1. CDR3 region: CASSLGQGAYEQYF. The CDR3 DNA follows: TGTGCCAGCAGCTTAGGACAGGGGGCTTACGAGCAGTACTTC. The full variable domain, completed using reference TRBV7-8 and TRBJ2-7, is GAGVSQSPRYKVAKRGQDVALRCDPISGHVSLFWYQQALGQGPEFLTYFQNEAQLDKSGLPSDRFFAERPEGSVSTLKIQRTQQEDSAVYLCASSLGQGAYEQYFGPGTRLTVT.